This T cell receptor beta chain was documented in a study of blood T cell repertoires in COVID-19 (dated by TCRdb to the early 2020s). Regarding the study in general: Collaborator samples came from the United States, Italy and Spain and covered acute and convalescent phases of COVID-19. The material from the prospective study consisted of cDNA or gDNA derived from T cells, B-cell-depleted T cells, or PBMCs. Samples were obtained from the ongoing ImmuneRACE study (first 160 participants) and from over a thousand subjects provided by 6 global collaborators. A freely available public database, intended as a resource for researchers studying the immune response to SARS-CoV-2, is where the repertoires were released. Where HLA class I and class II types were available, the types were taken from metadata supplied by the sample provider, not from assay-based typing. A de-identified subject ID, COVID-19 status, age in years and sex were almost always included in the sample metadata. The dataset comprised deeply sampled blood TCRbeta repertoires from subjects exposed to, actively infected with, or recovered from COVID-19.

Study-level results and caveats: The quantity of clinical and demographic metadata differed by source and by participant and was supplied without curation.

TCRbeta CDR3 regions were amplified from genomic DNA by means of the immunoSEQ Assay, a bias-controlled multiplex PCR. Per the source publication's procedure: The number of nucleated cells in each sample was estimated by amplification of reference gene primers within the assay. Sequence reads were collapsed and filtered to measure the absolute abundance of every unique TCRbeta CDR3 rearrangement. For each sample, productive Simpson clonality was calculated as the square root of Simpson's diversity index over productive rearrangements. The source is immuneACCESS, and TCRdb retained only in-frame sequences with V and J called. Part of the clones is not carried over; for the studies checked, unresolved V genes explain less than half of this, and the remainder is unexplained. The DNA was the basis for D and trimming; V, J and clone size are from that table. The sample table lists roughly 150,000 clones, approximately 85% of them with a count of one. The ten largest clonotypes hold around 6.9% of the sample.

Notes on this clone: There is no known antigen for this receptor. The record has no base qualities; no much larger clone is one base away.

V is pruned by 4 bases and J by 5 bases, leaving 11 bases of the junction without a gene match. Taken from the germline V gene, the CDR1 and CDR2 loops are MNHNS and SASEGT. There are 16 amino acids in the CDR3, from cysteine to phenylalanine inclusive. Left in the record is the CDR3 DNA by itself, 48 bases read in frame from the first base. In Seattle, one collaborating source enrolled patients while the infection was active and tracked those patients longitudinally over the course of disease. Each collaborating institution followed its own protocols to collect whole blood in K2EDTA tubes. Collaborator samples were shipped for TCRbeta analysis as frozen whole blood, isolated PBMCs, or DNA extracted from either sample type.

The receptor comes from a man aged 80 or over with COVID-19, enrolled during active disease. This chain is built from TRBV6-1 and TRBJ1-1, with 9 middle bases fitting TRBD1. Sequences were obtained from peripheral blood. CDR3 region: CASSGTQGARWTEAFF. The bases read TGTGCCAGCAGTGGGACACAGGGGGCGCGATGGACTGAAGCTTTCTTT.